The 8 T cell receptor beta chains below come from one sample, sequenced in a study of blood T cell repertoires in COVID-19. Generated by immunoSEQ multiplex PCR, the TCRdb table keeps only in-frame clones and is missing some. The table shows about 59,000 clones, with around 81% occurring only once. Sequenced sample: peripheral blood. The receptors derive from a woman of 80 years or more with active or convalescent COVID-19.

This chain links TRBV19 with TRBJ2-7, with 8 bases matching TRBD1. Germline CDR1 reads LNHDA; CDR2 reads SQIVND (reference sequence). This CDR3 is 12 amino acids long. J gave up 5 bases and V 5 bases, and 2 bases lay outside the gene matches. The CDR3 bases are TGTGCCAGTAGTCCAGGGGGCAACGAGCAGTACTTC. Residues: CASSPGGNEQYF.

The chain is built from TRBV5-1 and TRBJ1-2; D remains unclear. Germline lookup yields CDR1 SGHRS and CDR2 YFSETQ. The CDR3 runs to 15 residues. Trimming took 5 bases from V and 0 from J, leaving 14 bases between them. The CDR3 region is CASRPDTPANYGYTF. As DNA, the CDR3 is TGCGCCAGCAGACCTGACACACCCGCTAACTATGGCTACACCTTC.

The chain uses TRBV28 and TRBJ1-2; D perhaps matches TRBD1 (6 bases). The CDR3 covers 14 residues. Germline-derived CDR1 and CDR2 are MDHEN and SYDVKM. V lost 3 bases and J lost 4, with 12 bases in between. CDR3 sequence reads: CASSLATRGYGYTF. The CDR3, as DNA: TGTGCCAGCAGTTTGGCCACCAGGGGCTATGGCTACACCTTC.

This clone was observed once. The CDR3 region has the DNA TGTGCCACCAGCCCTCGGACAGGACTATATGGCTACACCTTC. It translates to CATSPRTGLYGYTF. The chain has TRBV15 and TRBJ1-2; 7 nucleotides agree with TRBD1. V was clipped by 5 bases and J by 5 bases; unmatched bases: 8. The CDR3 has 14 residues. From germline, CDR1 is LNHNV and CDR2 YYDKDF (reference sequence).

The rearrangement joins TRBV5-1 to TRBJ2-3, with a possible D match to TRBD2 (5 bases). Trimming took off 1 base at V and 3 bases at J, with 9 bases between the two ends. This CDR3 comprises 14 residues. The germline V gene has CDR1 SGHRS and CDR2 YFSETQ. This chain's CDR3 is CASSLSPGTDTQYF. The DNA of the CDR3 is TGCGCCAGCAGCTTGAGTCCGGGGACAGATACGCAGTATTTT. The variable domain in full, with the rest retrieved from reference TRBV5-1 and TRBJ2-3, is KAGVTQTPRYLIKTRGQQVTLSCSPISGHRSVSWYQQTPGQGLQFLFEYFSETQRNKGNFPGRFSGRQFSNSRSEMNVSTLELGDSALYLCASSLSPGTDTQYFGPGTRLTVL.

The genes are TRBV11-2 and TRBJ1-1, with TRBD1 matching 8 bases. The J segment lost 6 bases and the V segment lost 5 bases, leaving 11 bases of the junction unmatched. This CDR3 spans 15 amino acids. Germline-derived CDR1 and CDR2 are SGHAT and FQNNGV. The CDR3 DNA is TGTGCCAGCAGCGTAGTGGGGACAGGCGGCGCTGAAGCTTTCTTT. Protein sequence: CASSVVGTGGAEAFF.

This sequence joins TRBV4-3 and TRBJ2-3; a weak D match, TRBD1 (5 bases). Germline CDR1 is LGHNA and CDR2 is YSLEER. V lost 2 bases, J lost 3 bases, and 6 bases lay in between. This CDR3 has 13 amino acids. Here the CDR3 reads CASSQRQTDTQYF. The CDR3 DNA reads TGCGCCAGCAGCCAAAGACAGACAGATACGCAGTATTTT.

The chain uses TRBV3-1 (or the pseudogene TRBV3-2) and TRBJ1-5; TRBD1 matches 7 bases. V gave up 1 base and J gave up 0 bases; unmatched junction bases: 9. The CDR3 has 18 residues. CDR1 and CDR2 (germline): LGHDT, YNNKEL (reference sequence). CDR3 sequence (DNA): TGTGCCAGCAGCCAAGCCACCGGGACAGCCTTTAGCAATCAGCCCCAGCATTTT. Translation: CASSQATGTAFSNQPQHF.